This T cell receptor beta chain was obtained from a study of control samples from healthy donors and cancer patients (dated by TCRdb to 2018 to 2020). The library was produced with the immunoSEQ multiplex PCR assay. TCRdb limited this immuneACCESS table to in-frame rearrangements with V and J called. A share of clones is missing; checked studies link under half to unresolved V genes, and the rest is unexplained. Present in this sample are 130,000 or so clones, around 94% of which were seen just once. Of the sample, approximately 14% is held by the ten largest clones. The CDR3 has 14 amino acids, counting the end cysteine and phenylalanine. The DNA shown is the 42-base CDR3, in frame from base 1. As encoded in the germline V gene, CDR1 is MNHEY while CDR2 is SVGAGI. V is pared back by 6 bases and J by 4 bases, with 13 bases lying between the germline termini. A note on this clone: Its cognate antigen has yet to be identified. No base qualities exist here, and no much larger clone lies one base off it.

The sequencing input was blood. The TCR originated in a man aged 35-49 years in good health. The V and J segments used are TRBV6-5 and TRBJ2-1; the D gene is not confidently resolved. The bases are TGTGCCAGCAGGCCTAGGGTCTCGTACAATGAGCAGTTCTTC. It specifies CASRPRVSYNEQFF.